This entry describes one T cell receptor beta chain. Its cognate antigen is unknown. Time point reported: newly diagnosed, previously untreated cHL patient sample. Researchers report purifying CD4+ T cells from thawed PBMCs by magnetic negative selection. Sequenced by immunoSEQ multiplex PCR; TCRdb stores in-frame clones only, minus some. This table has under 40,000 clones, about nine tenths appearing once. This sample is drawn from a study of PD-1 blockade in classical Hodgkin lymphoma. General study points: Although disease activity or prior therapy may be involved, causes of the repertoire differences remain undefined. Newly diagnosed patients were reported to exhibit reduced baseline TCR diversity relative to healthy donors.

Germline assignment: CDR1 SGHNT and CDR2 YYREEE (reference sequence). V was pared by 4 bases and J by 4 bases, with 12 bases between. This CDR3 contains 15 residues. The rearrangement uses TRBV5-4 and TRBJ2-6; D may correspond to TRBD1 or TRBD2 (5 bases each). Sequencing was performed on CD4+ T cells from blood. This sequence originates from a human donor with classical Hodgkin lymphoma. CDR3 residues: CASSLGPEGANVLTF. The CDR3 DNA sequence: TGTGCCAGCAGCCTGGGACCAGAGGGGGCCAACGTCCTGACTTTC.